Listed below are T cell receptor beta chains from one sample, sequenced in a study of cytomegalovirus exposure and HLA in healthy donors. Assay used: immunoSEQ multiplex PCR; TCRdb lists only in-frame clones, some missing. Altogether tens of thousands of clones are present, around 70% being singletons, with the ten largest covering around 9.9%. The source material was PBMCs. These receptors were obtained from a woman between 25 and 40 years old in good health and CMV-seronegative. CDR3s include the opening cysteine and the closing phenylalanine or tryptophan. The order of the fields is clone size, J gene, D gene, V gene, CDR3 DNA, CDR3 protein. D genes are given only for firm matches. Expanded clones get a size class; other rows say once, few or many, or leave the size out.

clone_size: NA; j_call: TRBJ2-1; d_call: TRBD1; v_call: TRBV25-1; cdr3_nt: TGTGCCAGTGGGACAGGGTCGGAGAATGAGCAGTTCTTC; cdr3_aa: CASGTGSENEQFF
clone_size: few; j_call: TRBJ1-3; d_call: NA; v_call: TRBV7-4; cdr3_nt: TGTGCCAGCAGCTTTCTTCGGTTCTCTGGAAACACCATATATTTT; cdr3_aa: CASSFLRFSGNTIYF
clone_size: once; j_call: TRBJ1-1; d_call: TRBD1; v_call: TRBV4-1; cdr3_nt: TGCGCCAGCAGCCTCCAAGGAGGGGGCCGCACTGAAGCTTTCTTT; cdr3_aa: CASSLQGGGRTEAFF
clone_size: NA; j_call: TRBJ2-2; d_call: TRBD1; v_call: TRBV2; cdr3_nt: TGTGCCAGCAGTAGGCGGACAGGGATGGACACCGGGGAGCTGTTTTTT; cdr3_aa: CASSRRTGMDTGELFF
clone_size: NA; j_call: TRBJ2-5; d_call: TRBD2; v_call: TRBV9; cdr3_nt: TGTGCCAGCAGCCCTAGGGAGGCGGGGGGTTTTGAGACCCAGTACTTC; cdr3_aa: CASSPREAGGFETQYF
clone_size: few; j_call: TRBJ1-3; d_call: NA; v_call: TRBV6-1; cdr3_nt: TGTGCCACCCACGCGGCCCGCTCTGGAAACACCATATATTTT; cdr3_aa: CATHAARSGNTIYF
clone_size: few; j_call: TRBJ2-3; d_call: NA; v_call: TRBV27; cdr3_nt: TGTGCCAGCAGTCCTGTCACGGAGCGGGATACGCAGTATTTT; cdr3_aa: CASSPVTERDTQYF
clone_size: NA; j_call: TRBJ1-4; d_call: TRBD1; v_call: TRBV7-8; cdr3_nt: TGTGCCAGCAGCTTAGGTTCCGGGACAGCTAATGAAAAACTGTTTTTT; cdr3_aa: CASSLGSGTANEKLFF
clone_size: NA; j_call: TRBJ2-1; d_call: NA; v_call: TRBV6-1; cdr3_nt: TGTGCCAGCAGTGAACCTTACAATGAGCAGTTCTTC; cdr3_aa: CASSEPYNEQFF
clone_size: once; j_call: TRBJ1-2; d_call: NA; v_call: TRBV2; cdr3_nt: TGTGCCAGCAGCACAGGGTATGGCTACACCTTC; cdr3_aa: CASSTGYGYTF
clone_size: NA; j_call: TRBJ2-1; d_call: NA; v_call: TRBV2; cdr3_nt: TGTGCCAGCAACTACTACAATGAGCAGTTCTTC; cdr3_aa: CASNYYNEQFF
clone_size: NA; j_call: TRBJ1-6; d_call: NA; v_call: TRBV7-9; cdr3_nt: TGTGCCAGCAGCTTGCGGTATTCACCCCTCCACTTT; cdr3_aa: CASSLRYSPLHF
clone_size: once; j_call: TRBJ2-6; d_call: NA; v_call: TRBV7-2; cdr3_nt: TGTGCCAGCAGCTCCAGGGTGGGATTAATCTCTGGGGCCAACGTCCTGACTTTC; cdr3_aa: CASSSRVGLISGANVLTF
clone_size: NA; j_call: TRBJ1-1; d_call: NA; v_call: TRBV10-3; cdr3_nt: TGTGCCATCAGTGAGTCAACGCGGGGGCCTGAAGACCCGAACACTGAAGCTTTCTTT; cdr3_aa: CAISESTRGPEDPNTEAFF
clone_size: few; j_call: TRBJ2-7; d_call: NA; v_call: TRBV18; cdr3_nt: TGTGCCAGCTCACCCTTAAACAGGGACGAGCAGTACTTC; cdr3_aa: CASSPLNRDEQYF
clone_size: NA; j_call: TRBJ2-2; d_call: NA; v_call: TRBV5-1; cdr3_nt: TGCGCCAGCATGTGGGGTAGCGGGAACACCGGGGAGCTGTTTTTT; cdr3_aa: CASMWGSGNTGELFF
clone_size: NA; j_call: TRBJ1-1; d_call: TRBD1; v_call: TRBV7-4; cdr3_nt: TGTGCCAGCAGCTTACGGGACAGGGGGGCTGAAGCTTTCTTT; cdr3_aa: CASSLRDRGAEAFF
clone_size: few; j_call: TRBJ2-5; d_call: TRBD2; v_call: TRBV7-3; cdr3_nt: TGTGCCAGCAGCTTAAGCGGGGGGGAAGAGACCCAGTACTTC; cdr3_aa: CASSLSGGEETQYF
clone_size: NA; j_call: TRBJ2-3; d_call: NA; v_call: TRBV18; cdr3_nt: TGTGCCAGCTCACCAAGCCCCCCGGGTGGGACAGATACGCAGTATTTT; cdr3_aa: CASSPSPPGGTDTQYF
clone_size: once; j_call: TRBJ1-1; d_call: NA; v_call: TRBV5-1; cdr3_nt: TGCGCCAGCAGCGGAGGGACGGGCATGAACACTGAAGCTTTCTTT; cdr3_aa: CASSGGTGMNTEAFF
clone_size: few; j_call: TRBJ2-1; d_call: TRBD2; v_call: TRBV5-1; cdr3_nt: TGCGCCAGCAGCTTCCGCGGGGGGGCCGGCGATGAGCAGTTCTTC; cdr3_aa: CASSFRGGAGDEQFF
clone_size: NA; j_call: TRBJ2-3; d_call: NA; v_call: TRBV7-3; cdr3_nt: TGTGCCAGCAGCTTAGGCTTATCTAGCACAGATACGCAGTATTTT; cdr3_aa: CASSLGLSSTDTQYF